This T cell receptor (beta chain) comes out of a study of cytomegalovirus exposure and HLA in healthy donors. At the time of sampling, donors were nominally healthy, though unrecorded immune exposures were likely. In regard to this clone: As yet, its antigen is unknown.

The CDR3 is 13 amino acids. Germline lookup yields CDR1 SGHRS and CDR2 YFSETQ. V lost 7 bases and J lost 4; bases outside the gene matches: 7. Study results and limitations: An observed cluster of highly shared sequence variants was recorded as a likely sequencing artifact.

Both 60 Vbeta primers and 13 Jbeta primers went into the PCR. Measured with immunoSEQ multiplex PCR; TCRdb has only the in-frame clones, and not every one. This table holds around 130,000 clones, about 8.5% found once. The sequence came from a man between 40 and 49 years old in good health and CMV-seronegative. Specimen: PBMCs. The rearrangement joins TRBV5-1 to TRBJ2-7; 8 bases fit TRBD1. The CDR3 bases are TGCGCCAGCCACAGGGGGGATAGTTACGAGCAGTACTTC. Encoded protein: CASHRGDSYEQYF.